The T cell receptor beta chain described here comes from a study of T cell responses to AZD1222 COVID-19 vaccine. Study as a whole: Pooled samples include second doses given at about 4 or 12 weeks. Overall study results and limits: Baseline antibody screening turned up just a handful of seropositive AZD1222 recipients.

About this clone itself: Its antigen is still unknown.

The CDR3 consists of 17 residues. From germline, CDR1 is PRHDT and CDR2 FYEKMQ (reference sequence). V gave up 2 bases and J gave up 0 bases; unmatched junction bases: 5. Sequencing was performed with immunoSEQ multiplex PCR; in TCRdb, only in-frame clones are kept and a portion is missing. The table records about 150,000 clones, 75% to 95% of them present only once. V usage is TRBV13 and J usage is TRBJ2-1; 9 positions match TRBD2. The starting material was peripheral blood, obtained on day 0 of AZD1222 vaccination. The source of this sequence is an adult in good health. This chain's CDR3 is CASSLSGGRASYNEQFF. The CDR3 DNA is TGTGCCAGCAGCTTATCGGGCGGGAGGGCCTCCTACAATGAGCAGTTCTTC.